This passage covers 6 T cell receptor beta chains from one sample sequenced in a study of cytomegalovirus exposure and HLA in healthy donors. The PCR was carried out with 60 Vbeta primers and 13 Jbeta primers. Produced via immunoSEQ multiplex PCR; TCRdb's table is partial and in-frame only. The table records 150,000 to 250,000 clones, 85% of them present only once. Sequenced sample: PBMCs. The receptor source for this set is a woman between 45 and 60 years old in good health and CMV-seronegative.

The chain joins TRBV11-2 to TRBJ2-3; 11 positions match TRBD2. Trimming took 1 base from V and 8 from J; bases not matched to a gene: 11. Germline loops: CDR1 SGHAT, CDR2 FQNNGV. The CDR3 sequence is 17 residues long. CDR3 sequence reads: CASSLVATTSGSVTQYF. As DNA, the CDR3 is TGTGCCAGCAGCTTAGTAGCGACTACTAGCGGGAGTGTTACGCAGTATTTT.

This chain connects TRBV6-5 to TRBJ2-5; D unclear. The CDR3 loop spans 14 amino acids. Germline values: CDR1 MNHEY, CDR2 SVGAGI. V dropped 0 bases and J dropped 3 bases, with 8 bases sitting between them. The CDR3 nucleotides read TGTGCCAGCAGTTACTCAGTCCTAAAAGAGACCCAGTACTTC. Amino acid sequence: CASSYSVLKETQYF.

The chain combines TRBV5-4 with TRBJ2-2; 11 bases agree with TRBD1. Germline V gene lookup returns CDR1 SGHNT and CDR2 YYREEE (reference sequence). The CDR3 extends over 15 amino acids. Trimming cost V 4 bases and J 6 bases; bases outside gene matches: 5. In DNA, the CDR3 is TGTGCCAGCAGCCACAGGACAGGGGGCCCCGGGGAGCTGTTTTTT. Translated, it gives CASSHRTGGPGELFF.

The rearrangement links TRBV27 to TRBJ1-5; 11 nucleotides agree with TRBD1. Trimming removed 2 bases from V and 6 bases from J; junction bases left unmatched: 3. The CDR3 contains 15 residues. CDR1 and CDR2 (germline): MNHEY, SMNVEV (reference sequence). Here the CDR3 DNA reads TGTGCCAGCAGTTTAGGGACAGGGGGGCCTCAGCCCCAGCATTTT. Translating it yields CASSLGTGGPQPQHF.

The chain uses TRBV12-5 and TRBJ2-7, with 10 bases that match TRBD2. The CDR3 has 17 residues. Germline CDR1 reads LGHNT; CDR2 reads FRNRAP. J lost 2 bases, V lost 2 bases, and 9 bases had no gene match. This CDR3 is CASGLRLAGAITYEQYF. Written as DNA, the CDR3 is TGTGCTAGTGGTTTGCGTCTAGCGGGAGCCATCACCTACGAGCAGTACTTC.

The chain carries TRBV4-1 and TRBJ2-5; weak D call: TRBD1 (5 bases). Trimming left V 1 base short and J 3 bases short, with 9 bases between. The CDR3 is made up of 14 amino acids. CDR1 is MGHRA and CDR2 is YSYEKL in the germline V gene. The CDR3 DNA reads TGCGCCAGCAGCCAAGTTAGCAGGGAAGAGACCCAGTACTTC. The encoded protein is CASSQVSREETQYF.